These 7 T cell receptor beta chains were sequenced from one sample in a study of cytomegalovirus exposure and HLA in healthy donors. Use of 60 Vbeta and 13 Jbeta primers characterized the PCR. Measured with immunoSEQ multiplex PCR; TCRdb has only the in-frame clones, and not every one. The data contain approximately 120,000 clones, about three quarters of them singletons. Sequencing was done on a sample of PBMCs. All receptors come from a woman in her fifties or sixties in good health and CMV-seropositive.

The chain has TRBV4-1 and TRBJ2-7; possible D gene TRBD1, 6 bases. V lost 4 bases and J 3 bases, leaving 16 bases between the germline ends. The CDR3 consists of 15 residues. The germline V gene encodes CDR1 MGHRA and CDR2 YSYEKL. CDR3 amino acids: CASSPQKQGFYEQYF. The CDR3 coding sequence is TGCGCCAGCAGCCCGCAGAAACAGGGTTTCTACGAGCAGTACTTC.

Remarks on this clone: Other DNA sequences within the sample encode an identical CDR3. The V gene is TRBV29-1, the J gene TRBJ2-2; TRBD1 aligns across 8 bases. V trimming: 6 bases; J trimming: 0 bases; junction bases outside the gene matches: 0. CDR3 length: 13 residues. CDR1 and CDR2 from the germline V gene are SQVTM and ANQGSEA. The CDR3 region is CSVQGANTGELFF. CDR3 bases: TGCAGCGTACAGGGGGCGAACACCGGGGAGCTGTTTTTT.

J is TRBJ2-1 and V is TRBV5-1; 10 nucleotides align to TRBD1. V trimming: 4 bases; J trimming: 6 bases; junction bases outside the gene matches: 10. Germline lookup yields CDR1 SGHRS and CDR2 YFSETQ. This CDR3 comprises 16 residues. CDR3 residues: CASSGGQGNWGNEQFF. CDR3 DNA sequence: TGCGCCAGCAGCGGGGGACAGGGGAATTGGGGCAATGAGCAGTTCTTC.

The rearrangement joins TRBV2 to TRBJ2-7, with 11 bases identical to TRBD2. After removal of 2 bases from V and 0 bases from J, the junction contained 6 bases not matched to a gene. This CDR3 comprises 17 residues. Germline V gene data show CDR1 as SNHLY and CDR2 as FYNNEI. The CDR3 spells CASSELAGGPSSYEQYF. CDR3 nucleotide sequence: TGTGCCAGCAGTGAACTAGCGGGGGGTCCCAGCTCCTACGAGCAGTACTTC.

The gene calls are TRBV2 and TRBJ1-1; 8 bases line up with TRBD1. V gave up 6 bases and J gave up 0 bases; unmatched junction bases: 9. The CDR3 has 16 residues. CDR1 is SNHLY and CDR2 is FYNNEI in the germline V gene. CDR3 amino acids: CASSGGTGYMNTEAFF. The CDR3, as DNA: TGTGCCAGCAGCGGCGGGACAGGTTACATGAACACTGAAGCTTTCTTT. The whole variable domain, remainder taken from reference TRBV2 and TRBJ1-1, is EPEVTQTPSHQVTQMGQEVILRCVPISNHLYFYWYRQILGQKVEFLVSFYNNEISEKSEIFDDQFSVERPDGSNFTLKIRSTKLEDSAMYFCASSGGTGYMNTEAFFGQGTRLTVV.

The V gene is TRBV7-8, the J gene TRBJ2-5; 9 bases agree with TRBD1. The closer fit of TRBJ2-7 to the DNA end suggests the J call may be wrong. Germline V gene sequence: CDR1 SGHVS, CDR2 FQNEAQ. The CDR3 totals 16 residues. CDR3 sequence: CASSTRTGALSYEQYF. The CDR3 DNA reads TGTGCCAGCAGCACCCGGACAGGGGCTCTCTCCTACGAGCAGTACTTC.

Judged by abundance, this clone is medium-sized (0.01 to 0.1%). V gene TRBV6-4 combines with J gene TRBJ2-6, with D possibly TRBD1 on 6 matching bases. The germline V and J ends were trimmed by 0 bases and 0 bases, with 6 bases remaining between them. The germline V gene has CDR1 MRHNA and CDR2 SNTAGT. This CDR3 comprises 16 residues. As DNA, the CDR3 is TGTGCCAGCAGTGACTCAGGGGGCTCTGGGGCCAACGTCCTGACTTTC. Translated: CASSDSGGSGANVLTF.